A selection of T cell receptor beta chains follows, all from one sample in a study of blood T cell repertoires in COVID-19. Here immunoSEQ multiplex PCR was the method, and the copy in TCRdb shows in-frame clones only, minus some. The sample carries roughly 260,000 clones, 88% recorded once. The sample comprised peripheral blood. Receptors were obtained from a woman aged 25 to 45 with COVID-19, enrolled during active disease. The CDR3 runs from the conserved cysteine through the conserved F or W. D genes are given only for firm matches. Clone size appears in some rows only: once, few, many, or a class for an expanded clone.

clone size: .; J gene: TRBJ2-1; D gene: TRBD2; V gene: TRBV19; CDR3 protein: CASTDTSGNYYNEQFF; CDR3 DNA: TGTGCCAGTACCGACACTAGCGGGAATTACTACAATGAGCAGTTCTTC
clone size: .; J gene: TRBJ2-2; D gene: .; V gene: TRBV19; CDR3 protein: CASNPPGPNTGELFF; CDR3 DNA: TGTGCCAGTAACCCCCCTGGGCCGAACACCGGGGAGCTGTTTTTT
clone size: .; J gene: TRBJ1-1; D gene: .; V gene: TRBV11-2; CDR3 protein: CASSATGPRVAFF; CDR3 DNA: TGTGCCAGCAGCGCTACAGGGCCTCGGGTAGCTTTCTTT
clone size: once; J gene: TRBJ1-1; D gene: .; V gene: TRBV28; CDR3 protein: CAHNSPGTEAFF; CDR3 DNA: TGTGCCCATAACAGTCCCGGCACTGAAGCTTTCTTT
clone size: .; J gene: TRBJ2-1; D gene: TRBD2; V gene: TRBV3-1/TRBV3-2; CDR3 protein: CASSQAGVAGIF; CDR3 DNA: TGTGCCAGCAGCCAAGCTGGAGTAGCGGGCATCTTC
clone size: .; J gene: TRBJ2-1; D gene: TRBD2; V gene: TRBV11-2; CDR3 protein: CASSLVSLAGEQFF; CDR3 DNA: TGTGCCAGCAGCTTAGTAAGCCTAGCGGGTGAGCAGTTCTTC
clone size: .; J gene: TRBJ2-1; D gene: TRBD1; V gene: TRBV2; CDR3 protein: CASSGTGRSNEQFF; CDR3 DNA: TGTGCCAGCAGTGGGACAGGGAGGAGCAATGAGCAGTTCTTC
clone size: .; J gene: TRBJ2-7; D gene: TRBD1; V gene: TRBV5-1; CDR3 protein: CASSFDRGPSYEQYF; CDR3 DNA: TGCGCCAGCAGCTTTGACAGGGGGCCATCCTACGAGCAGTACTTC
clone size: .; J gene: TRBJ2-1; D gene: .; V gene: TRBV24-1; CDR3 protein: CATSDLAGNEQFF; CDR3 DNA: TGTGCCACCAGTGACTTAGCCGGCAATGAGCAGTTCTTC
clone size: .; J gene: TRBJ1-5; D gene: TRBD1; V gene: TRBV6-2/TRBV6-3; CDR3 protein: CASSSQGGNQPQHF; CDR3 DNA: TGTGCCAGCAGTTCACAGGGGGGAAATCAGCCCCAGCATTTT
clone size: .; J gene: TRBJ1-3; D gene: TRBD1; V gene: TRBV10-2; CDR3 protein: CASSYRTGLSGNTIYF; CDR3 DNA: TGCGCCAGCAGTTATCGGACAGGACTCTCTGGAAACACCATATATTTT
clone size: .; J gene: TRBJ2-3; D gene: TRBD2; V gene: TRBV27; CDR3 protein: CASRLRGGLSTDTQYF; CDR3 DNA: TGTGCCAGCAGGCTTCGGGGGGGGTTGAGCACAGATACGCAGTATTTT
clone size: .; J gene: TRBJ2-1; D gene: TRBD2; V gene: TRBV13; CDR3 protein: CASSFTLLAGNQGEQFF; CDR3 DNA: TGTGCCAGCAGCTTCACCCTTCTAGCGGGAAATCAAGGTGAGCAGTTCTTC
clone size: once; J gene: TRBJ1-1; D gene: .; V gene: TRBV18; CDR3 protein: CASSPTAGGGGILEAFF; CDR3 DNA: TGTGCCAGCTCACCCACCGCGGGCGGGGGGGGCATCTTGGAAGCTTTCTTT
clone size: .; J gene: TRBJ2-1; D gene: TRBD2; V gene: TRBV6-5; CDR3 protein: CASSPPLTSGGGQFF; CDR3 DNA: TGTGCCAGCAGTCCCCCCCTGACTAGCGGGGGAGGGCAGTTCTTC
clone size: .; J gene: TRBJ1-5; D gene: .; V gene: TRBV6-1; CDR3 protein: CASSEVGASNQPQHF; CDR3 DNA: TGTGCCAGCAGTGAAGTAGGGGCCAGCAATCAGCCCCAGCATTTT
clone size: few; J gene: TRBJ2-7; D gene: .; V gene: TRBV7-2; CDR3 protein: CAAGRSSYEQYF; CDR3 DNA: TGTGCGGCGGGCCGAAGCTCCTACGAGCAGTACTTC
clone size: .; J gene: TRBJ2-3; D gene: .; V gene: TRBV7-3; CDR3 protein: CASSLTGGRHTQYF; CDR3 DNA: TGTGCCAGCAGCTTAACCGGAGGGCGGCATACGCAGTATTTT
clone size: .; J gene: TRBJ2-7; D gene: TRBD2; V gene: TRBV10-3; CDR3 protein: CAISESTSGNLYEQYF; CDR3 DNA: TGTGCCATCAGTGAATCGACTAGCGGGAACCTCTACGAGCAGTACTTC
clone size: .; J gene: TRBJ2-3; D gene: TRBD2; V gene: TRBV2; CDR3 protein: CASSGLAGPTDTQYF; CDR3 DNA: TGTGCCAGCAGTGGACTAGCGGGGCCCACAGATACGCAGTATTTT
clone size: few; J gene: TRBJ2-1; D gene: .; V gene: TRBV11-2; CDR3 protein: CASSPRADSSYNEQFF; CDR3 DNA: TGTGCCAGCAGTCCCCGAGCGGATAGCTCCTACAATGAGCAGTTCTTC
clone size: once; J gene: TRBJ1-4; D gene: TRBD1; V gene: TRBV4-2; CDR3 protein: CASSQGAGTEGEKLFF; CDR3 DNA: TGTGCCAGCAGCCAAGGGGCCGGGACAGAAGGAGAAAAACTGTTTTTT
clone size: .; J gene: TRBJ2-3; D gene: TRBD2; V gene: TRBV5-1; CDR3 protein: CASSRGASGGSTDTQYF; CDR3 DNA: TGCGCCAGCAGCCGCGGCGCTAGCGGGGGGAGCACAGATACGCAGTATTTT
clone size: .; J gene: TRBJ1-5; D gene: TRBD1; V gene: TRBV2; CDR3 protein: CATRDRGLQPQHF; CDR3 DNA: TGTGCCACCCGGGACAGGGGGCTTCAGCCCCAGCATTTT
clone size: .; J gene: TRBJ2-7; D gene: TRBD1; V gene: TRBV19; CDR3 protein: CASSPGQGAYEQYF; CDR3 DNA: TGTGCCAGTAGCCCGGGACAGGGGGCGTACGAGCAGTACTTC
clone size: many; J gene: TRBJ1-4; D gene: .; V gene: TRBV29-1; CDR3 protein: CSVEGGDNEKLFF; CDR3 DNA: TGCAGCGTTGAAGGAGGCGATAATGAAAAACTGTTTTTT
clone size: .; J gene: TRBJ1-2; D gene: TRBD1; V gene: TRBV20-1; CDR3 protein: CSAPGGGYTF; CDR3 DNA: TGCAGTGCACCAGGGGGAGGCTACACCTTC
clone size: once; J gene: TRBJ2-5; D gene: .; V gene: TRBV2; CDR3 protein: CASSLRQDQETQYF; CDR3 DNA: TGTGCCAGCAGTCTAAGACAGGACCAAGAGACCCAGTACTTC
clone size: .; J gene: TRBJ2-2; D gene: .; V gene: TRBV2; CDR3 protein: CASSEFRELFF; CDR3 DNA: TGTGCCAGCAGTGAATTTAGGGAGCTGTTTTTT
clone size: .; J gene: TRBJ2-5; D gene: .; V gene: TRBV24-1; CDR3 protein: CATSLTGWETQYF; CDR3 DNA: TGTGCCACCAGCCTTACAGGGTGGGAGACCCAGTACTTC
clone size: .; J gene: TRBJ2-7; D gene: TRBD2; V gene: TRBV28; CDR3 protein: CASGAGGPSEQYF; CDR3 DNA: TGTGCCAGCGGGGCGGGAGGGCCATCCGAGCAGTACTTC
clone size: .; J gene: TRBJ1-1; D gene: .; V gene: TRBV20-1; CDR3 protein: CSPLVRGEAFF; CDR3 DNA: TGCAGCCCCCTGGTCAGGGGTGAAGCTTTCTTT
clone size: once; J gene: TRBJ2-7; D gene: TRBD2; V gene: TRBV27; CDR3 protein: CASRPREALRGNEQYF; CDR3 DNA: TGTGCCAGCAGGCCACGGGAGGCACTGCGGGGCAACGAGCAGTACTTC
clone size: .; J gene: TRBJ2-2; D gene: TRBD2; V gene: TRBV6-5; CDR3 protein: CASLLGPSGSGELFF; CDR3 DNA: TGTGCCAGCCTCCTCGGGCCTAGCGGGTCCGGGGAGCTGTTTTTT
clone size: once; J gene: TRBJ2-7; D gene: TRBD1; V gene: TRBV27; CDR3 protein: CASSQGPGQGHDEQYF; CDR3 DNA: TGTGCCAGCAGTCAAGGACCCGGACAGGGCCACGACGAGCAGTACTTC
clone size: .; J gene: TRBJ2-5; D gene: .; V gene: TRBV15; CDR3 protein: CATSRDATGQETQYF; CDR3 DNA: TGTGCCACCAGCAGAGATGCGACGGGACAAGAGACCCAGTACTTC
clone size: .; J gene: TRBJ2-3; D gene: TRBD1; V gene: TRBV5-1; CDR3 protein: CASRLDRGTDTQYF; CDR3 DNA: TGCGCCAGCAGACTGGACAGGGGCACAGATACGCAGTATTTT
clone size: .; J gene: TRBJ2-3; D gene: TRBD2; V gene: TRBV19; CDR3 protein: CASSTTSGSRTDTQYF; CDR3 DNA: TGTGCCAGTAGTACGACTAGCGGGAGTCGCACAGATACGCAGTATTTT
clone size: .; J gene: TRBJ2-7; D gene: .; V gene: TRBV5-5; CDR3 protein: CASSLQDNRYEQYF; CDR3 DNA: TGTGCCAGCAGCCTCCAGGACAATCGCTACGAGCAGTACTTC
clone size: .; J gene: TRBJ2-2; D gene: .; V gene: TRBV18; CDR3 protein: CASSQGPGELFF; CDR3 DNA: TGTGCCAGCTCCCAGGGCCCCGGGGAGCTGTTTTTT
clone size: once; J gene: TRBJ2-7; D gene: .; V gene: TRBV5-1; CDR3 protein: CASSFGRGNEQYF; CDR3 DNA: TGCGCCAGCAGCTTTGGTAGGGGGAACGAGCAGTACTTC
clone size: .; J gene: TRBJ1-5; D gene: .; V gene: TRBV30; CDR3 protein: CAWSSSGIQPQHF; CDR3 DNA: TGTGCCTGGAGTTCTTCAGGGATACAGCCCCAGCATTTT
clone size: .; J gene: TRBJ2-3; D gene: .; V gene: TRBV7-2; CDR3 protein: CASSPQGQRTDTQYF; CDR3 DNA: TGTGCCAGCAGCCCGCAGGGACAACGCACAGATACGCAGTATTTT
clone size: .; J gene: TRBJ2-1; D gene: .; V gene: TRBV9; CDR3 protein: CASSTAPTDNEQFF; CDR3 DNA: TGTGCCAGCAGCACAGCCCCTACCGACAATGAGCAGTTCTTC
clone size: .; J gene: TRBJ2-1; D gene: .; V gene: TRBV7-9; CDR3 protein: CASSLTGSTNEQFF; CDR3 DNA: TGTGCCAGCAGCTTAACCGGGAGCACGAATGAGCAGTTCTTC
clone size: .; J gene: TRBJ2-3; D gene: .; V gene: TRBV9; CDR3 protein: CASSVVGGHTDTQYF; CDR3 DNA: TGTGCCAGCAGCGTAGTGGGAGGCCACACAGATACGCAGTATTTT
clone size: .; J gene: TRBJ2-2; D gene: TRBD2; V gene: TRBV19; CDR3 protein: CASSIVAGAPTGELFF; CDR3 DNA: TGTGCCAGTAGTATAGTAGCGGGAGCCCCCACCGGGGAGCTGTTTTTT
clone size: .; J gene: TRBJ2-3; D gene: TRBD2; V gene: TRBV5-1; CDR3 protein: CASSLSGAVSDTQYF; CDR3 DNA: TGCGCCAGCAGCTTAAGCGGGGCCGTATCAGATACGCAGTATTTT
clone size: .; J gene: TRBJ2-2; D gene: .; V gene: TRBV18; CDR3 protein: CASSPEQDTGELFF; CDR3 DNA: TGTGCCAGCTCACCGGAACAGGACACCGGGGAGCTGTTTTTT
clone size: .; J gene: TRBJ1-4; D gene: TRBD1; V gene: TRBV9; CDR3 protein: CASSQTGGDEKLFF; CDR3 DNA: TGTGCCAGCAGCCAAACAGGGGGGGATGAAAAACTGTTTTTT
clone size: .; J gene: TRBJ1-5; D gene: .; V gene: TRBV6-2/TRBV6-3; CDR3 protein: CASSTGPTQPQHF; CDR3 DNA: TGTGCCAGCAGTACAGGTCCTACCCAGCCCCAGCATTTT
clone size: .; J gene: TRBJ2-7; D gene: TRBD1; V gene: TRBV7-9; CDR3 protein: CASSFDRGQEQYF; CDR3 DNA: TGTGCCAGCAGCTTCGACAGGGGGCAGGAGCAGTACTTC
clone size: once; J gene: TRBJ2-2; D gene: TRBD1; V gene: TRBV10-1; CDR3 protein: CASSDRGPYTGELFF; CDR3 DNA: TGCGCCAGCAGTGACAGGGGGCCTTACACCGGGGAGCTGTTTTTT
clone size: .; J gene: TRBJ1-1; D gene: .; V gene: TRBV4-3; CDR3 protein: CASSQRGTEAFF; CDR3 DNA: TGCGCCAGCAGCCAAAGGGGAACTGAAGCTTTCTTT
clone size: .; J gene: TRBJ2-1; D gene: .; V gene: TRBV19; CDR3 protein: CASSMIRGGPFGEQFF; CDR3 DNA: TGTGCCAGTAGTATGATCAGGGGTGGACCTTTTGGTGAGCAGTTCTTC
clone size: .; J gene: TRBJ2-1; D gene: TRBD2; V gene: TRBV27; CDR3 protein: CASSSISGRAYNEQFF; CDR3 DNA: TGTGCCAGCAGTTCCATAAGCGGGAGAGCCTACAATGAGCAGTTCTTC
clone size: .; J gene: TRBJ1-2; D gene: TRBD1; V gene: TRBV4-1; CDR3 protein: CASSQDLGQGAGGYTF; CDR3 DNA: TGCGCCAGCAGCCAAGATTTAGGACAGGGGGCCGGTGGCTACACCTTC